Below are 27 T cell receptor beta chains sequenced from a single sample in a study of T-cell memory formation after mild COVID-19. From the 5' RACE reads, TCRdb called clonotypes with MiXCR, one entry per CDR3 protein. The table records fewer than 700,000 distinct CDR3 sequences, about 20% of them present only once. Sample: PBMCs or a T cell subset sorted from them (not recorded which). These TCRs come from an adult woman who had mild COVID-19 (a few samples of this study predate the infection). Cell type and time point are not known.

The CDR3 region is CASRPDWGDQETQYF. In DNA form, the CDR3 reads TGTGCCAGCAGACCCGACTGGGGGGACCAAGAGACCCAGTACTTC. The chain recombines TRBV3-1 with TRBJ2-5; tentatively, D is TRBD2 (6 bases). The CDR3 covers 15 residues. The V gene's germline CDR1 is LGHDT and CDR2 YNNKEL (reference sequence). V lost 6 bases to trimming and J lost 0 bases, with 14 bases between them.

V gene TRBV6-6 combines with J gene TRBJ2-1; 12 nucleotides line up with TRBD2. V lost 6 bases to trimming and J lost 0 bases; unmatched junction nucleotides: 9. In germline, CDR1 is MNHNY, CDR2 SVGAGI (reference sequence). CDR3 length equals 18 residues. CDR3 in DNA: TGTGCCAGCAGCCGGTTTCTAGCGGGGGGGTTCTCCTACAATGAGCAGTTCTTC. This translates into CASSRFLAGGFSYNEQFF.

V and J are TRBV10-3 and TRBJ2-1; D may be TRBD2 (5 bases). The CDR3 consists of 16 residues. Germline lookup yields CDR1 ENHRY and CDR2 SYGVKD. V gave up 0 bases and J gave up 5 bases, with 14 bases separating them. The DNA for the CDR3 is TGTGCCATCAGTGAGTCGAGAGGGAACTCTAACAATGAGCAGTTCTTC. It specifies CAISESRGNSNNEQFF.

The V call is TRBV6-2 or TRBV6-3, the J call TRBJ1-1; D gene unclear. V was trimmed by 3 bases and J by 0 bases, leaving 2 bases between them. Germline assignment: CDR1 MNHEY and CDR2 SVGEGT. The CDR3 totals 12 residues. CDR3 DNA: TGTGCCAGCAGTTATCTGAACACTGAAGCTTTCTTT. Protein product: CASSYLNTEAFF.

This clonotype was counted at least ten times. The chain has TRBV12-3 or TRBV12-4 and TRBJ2-3, with TRBD2 matching 8 bases. CDR3 size: 16 residues. V gave up 3 bases and J gave up 3 bases; unmatched junction bases: 8. CDR3 sequence (DNA): TGTGCCAGCAGTTTTACCCCGGGGGGGCAAACAGATACGCAGTATTTT. Its translation is CASSFTPGGQTDTQYF.

The chain uses TRBV12-5 and TRBJ2-7, with D unresolved. The V end lost 6 bases, the J end lost 4 bases, and 10 bases lay between the germline ends. Germline V lookup: CDR1 LGHNT, CDR2 FRNRAP. This CDR3 is built from 12 residues. The CDR3, as DNA: TGTGCTAGTGGCCCCACCTTTTACGAGCAGTACTTC. The encoded protein is CASGPTFYEQYF.

As DNA, the CDR3 is TGTGCCAGCAGTTTAGGGACAGGGGCAGCTAACTATGGCTACACCTTC. This sequence encodes CASSLGTGAANYGYTF. The chain couples TRBV12-3 or TRBV12-4 to TRBJ1-2; 9 bases fit TRBD1. This CDR3 comprises 16 residues. The V segment lost 1 base and the J segment 0 bases; nucleotides outside the gene matches: 3.

This clonotype occurred a few times. The rearrangement uses TRBV5-1 and TRBJ2-1, with D perhaps being TRBD1 or TRBD2 (5 bases each). This CDR3 is 16 amino acids long. Germline V gene data show CDR1 as SGHRS and CDR2 as YFSETQ. With 0 bases removed from V and 0 bases from J, the gap between germline ends came to 10 bases. The CDR3: CASSLGDVPSYNEQFF. The CDR3, as DNA: TGCGCCAGCAGCTTGGGGGACGTACCCTCCTACAATGAGCAGTTCTTC.

With respect to this clonotype: Mismatch with germline at one junction end may stem from a read error. The chain recombines TRBV11-2 with TRBJ1-1; D is unclear. The V gene's germline CDR1 is SGHAT and CDR2 FQNNGV. This CDR3 is 15 amino acids long. The CDR3 is CACSLDSSTNTEAFF. In nucleotides, the CDR3 is TGTGCCTGCAGCTTAGATTCGTCAACGAACACTGAAGCTTTCTTT.

This clonotype was seen only a few times. The chain has TRBV19 and TRBJ2-5, with 11 positions matching TRBD2. This CDR3 has 15 residues. After removal of 3 bases from V and 5 bases from J, the junction contained 5 bases not matched to a gene. Per germline, CDR1 LNHDA and CDR2 SQIVND (reference sequence). The CDR3 is CASSITSGSGETQYF. The CDR3 nucleotides are TGTGCCAGTAGTATCACTAGCGGGAGTGGGGAGACCCAGTACTTC. The full variable domain, completed using reference TRBV19 and TRBJ2-5, is DGGITQSPKYLFRKEGQNVTLSCEQNLNHDAMYWYRQDPGQGLRLIYYSQIVNDFQKGDIAEGYSVSREKKESFPLTVTSAQKNPTAFYLCASSITSGSGETQYFGPGTRLLVL.

This clonotype was recorded a few times. The chain carries TRBV29-1 and TRBJ2-3; D is unresolved. The germline gives CDR1 SQVTM, CDR2 ANQGSEA. V dropped 6 bases and J dropped 6 bases, with 16 bases sitting between them. This CDR3 comprises 13 residues. The chain's CDR3 is CSVEPPGLDTQYF. CDR3 in DNA: TGCAGCGTGGAGCCTCCGGGTTTGGATACGCAGTATTTT.

The chain links TRBV7-2 to TRBJ2-2; TRBD2 matches 10 bases. V lost 4 bases and J lost 7; bases outside the gene matches: 3. The CDR3 has 14 residues. Germline V gene sequence: CDR1 SGHTA, CDR2 FQGNSA. This CDR3 reads CASSSGTSVGELFF. The CDR3 nucleotides read TGTGCCAGCAGCTCCGGGACTAGCGTCGGGGAGCTGTTTTTT.

This clonotype has only a few counts. A read error may be the cause here, since a much bigger clone is one base away. The chain joins TRBV6-1 to TRBJ2-7; no clear D gene. Germline CDR1 MNHNS, CDR2 SASEGT. This CDR3 is built from 11 residues. Trimming pared 1 base from V and 6 bases from J, leaving 4 bases between. DNA for the CDR3: TGTGCCAGCAGTGAAGGGTTCGAGCAGTACTTC. Protein product: CASSEGFEQYF.

This clonotype was observed at least ten times. The junction and the germline gene differ at one end; a read error may be behind it. The chain employs TRBV5-1 and TRBJ2-7; D remains unclear. The CDR3 is 13 amino acids. Germline V CDR1 and CDR2: SGHRS, YFSETQ. This CDR3 is CASSLGRLYEQYF. CDR3 DNA sequence: TGTGCCAGCAGCTTAGGACGGCTCTACGAGCAGTACTTC. The full variable domain, rest sourced from reference TRBV5-1 and TRBJ2-7, is KAGVTQTPRYLIKTRGQQVTLSCSPISGHRSVSWYQQTPGQGLQFLFEYFSETQRNKGNFPGRFSGRQFSNSRSEMNVSTLELGDSALYLCASSLGRLYEQYFGPGTRLTVT.

J is TRBJ1-1 and V is TRBV29-1; D gene uncertain. Germline assignment: CDR1 SQVTM and CDR2 ANQGSEA. The CDR3 extends over 13 amino acids. V was cut by 4 bases and J by 0 bases, with 9 bases left in between. This CDR3 reads CSVARKMNTEAFF. CDR3 bases: TGCAGCGTTGCCCGAAAGATGAACACTGAAGCTTTCTTT.

The chain joins TRBV20-1 to TRBJ1-1; 8 nucleotides match TRBD1. Trimming at V came to 6 bases and at J to 0 bases, leaving 6 bases not matched to a gene. CDR1 and CDR2 (germline): DFQATT, SNEGSKA (reference sequence). The CDR3 consists of 14 residues. The CDR3 DNA follows: TGCAGTGCCTTCCTGGACAGGGTGAACACTGAAGCTTTCTTT. This encodes CSAFLDRVNTEAFF.

This clonotype was observed a handful of times. The gene calls are TRBV6-5 and TRBJ2-1, with D possibly being TRBD2 (5 bases). The CDR3 has 11 amino acids. V gave up 7 bases and J gave up 8 bases, with 9 bases separating them. Per the germline V gene, CDR1 is MNHEY and CDR2 is SVGAGI. In DNA, the CDR3 is TGTGCCAGCACGGGGTCGGATGAGCAGTTCTTC. As protein: CASTGSDEQFF.

This sequence joins TRBV4-1 and TRBJ2-7, with TRBD2 matching over 8 bases. The germline CDR1 and CDR2 sequences are MGHRA and YSYEKL. The CDR3 sequence is 15 residues long. The junction had 7 bases not matched to a gene; V was cut back by 3 bases and J by 3 bases. As DNA, the CDR3 is TGCGCCAGCAGCCAGGACCTAGCGGGTGTCTACGAGCAGTACTTC. Translation: CASSQDLAGVYEQYF.

This clonotype appeared a few times. The J gene is TRBJ1-2, the V gene TRBV12-3 or TRBV12-4; possible D gene TRBD1, 5 bases. V was pared by 2 bases and J by 2 bases, with 15 bases between. CDR3 length: 16 amino acids. The CDR3, as DNA: TGTGCCAGCAGTTTACAGTCCCAGGGACGGAACTATGGCTACACCTTC. Translating gives CASSLQSQGRNYGYTF.

The J gene is TRBJ2-2, the V gene TRBV5-1, with 9 bases aligning to TRBD1. V was pared by 5 bases and J by 1 base, with 6 bases of the junction left unmatched. Germline CDR1 reads SGHRS; CDR2 reads YFSETQ. The CDR3 consists of 16 residues. The CDR3 spells CASRRTGVVNTGELFF. The CDR3, as DNA: TGCGCCAGCAGACGGACAGGGGTAGTGAACACCGGGGAGCTGTTTTTT.

This clonotype was seen only a few times. The V gene is TRBV12-3 or TRBV12-4, the J gene TRBJ2-5, with D possibly TRBD1 on 6 matching bases. The CDR3 spans 12 residues. The germline V and J ends were trimmed by 6 bases and 5 bases, with 10 bases remaining between them. The CDR3 DNA sequence: TGTGCCAGCAGGCAGACAGGCGAGACCCAGTACTTC. The encoded protein is CASRQTGETQYF.

The V gene is TRBV30, the J gene TRBJ1-6; D ambiguous. The CDR3 contains 13 residues. Germline values: CDR1 GTSNPN, CDR2 SVGIG (reference sequence). V lost 3 bases, J lost 7 bases, and 10 bases lay in between. The CDR3 DNA reads as TGTGCCTGGAGGACCGGGGTGAATTCACCCCTCCACTTT. Translation gives CAWRTGVNSPLHF.

This clonotype was picked up a small number of times. The V and J genes are TRBV24-1 and TRBJ1-1; no clear D gene. CDR1 and CDR2 from the germline V gene are KGHDR and SFDVKD. V was clipped by 0 bases and J by 6 bases, with 16 bases between them. The CDR3 has 16 amino acids. CDR3 protein: CATSDLGYRAAPEAFF. DNA for the CDR3: TGTGCCACCAGTGATTTGGGCTACAGAGCTGCTCCTGAAGCTTTCTTT.

This clonotype was seen only a few times. The V call is TRBV7-9, the J call TRBJ2-3; 13 nucleotides align to TRBD2. The CDR3 sequence is 15 residues long. With V trimmed by 5 bases and J by 6 bases, 5 bases remained unmatched. Germline CDR1 SEHNR, CDR2 FQNEAQ (reference sequence). Written as DNA, the CDR3 is TGTGCCAGCAGCGATGCGACTAGCGGGGGGGATACGCAGTATTTT. Amino acids: CASSDATSGGDTQYF.

The rearrangement joins TRBV29-1 to TRBJ2-1; 8 bases map to TRBD1. The CDR3 length is 14 residues. CDR1 and CDR2 (germline): SQVTM, ANQGSEA. V trimming: 4 bases; J trimming: 7 bases; junction bases outside the gene matches: 9. CDR3 DNA sequence: TGCAGCGTTGGGGCAGGGGGCGATTGGAATGAGCAGTTCTTC. Translated: CSVGAGGDWNEQFF.

This chain uses TRBV11-2 with TRBJ2-3; 7 positions match TRBD2. The CDR3 is 15 residues long. Germline assignment: CDR1 SGHAT and CDR2 FQNNGV. Trimming at V came to 6 bases and at J to 4 bases, leaving 10 bases not matched to a gene. CDR3 DNA: TGTGCCAGCAGTTCCAACGGGGGGATAGCAGATACGCAGTATTTT. Its translation: CASSSNGGIADTQYF.

This rearrangement joins TRBV7-9 to TRBJ2-1; TRBD1 matches at 7 bases. The germline V gene encodes CDR1 SEHNR and CDR2 FQNEAQ (reference sequence). The CDR3 extends over 14 amino acids. After removal of 1 base from V and 13 bases from J, the junction contained 10 bases not matched to a gene. The CDR3 DNA reads TGTGCCAGCAGCTTAGTTTCAGGGGGTTATTTACAGTTCTTC. Encoded protein: CASSLVSGGYLQFF.